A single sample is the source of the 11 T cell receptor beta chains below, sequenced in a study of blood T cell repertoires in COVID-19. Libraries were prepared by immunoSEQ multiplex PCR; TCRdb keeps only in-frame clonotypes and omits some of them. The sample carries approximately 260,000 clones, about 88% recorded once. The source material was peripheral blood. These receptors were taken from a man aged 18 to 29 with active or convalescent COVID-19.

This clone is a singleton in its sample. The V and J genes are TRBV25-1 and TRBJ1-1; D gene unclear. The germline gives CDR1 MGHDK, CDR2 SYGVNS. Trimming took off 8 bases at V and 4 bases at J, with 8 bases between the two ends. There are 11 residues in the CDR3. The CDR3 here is CASGRSTEAFF. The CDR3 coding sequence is TGTGCCAGCGGCCGAAGCACTGAAGCTTTCTTT.

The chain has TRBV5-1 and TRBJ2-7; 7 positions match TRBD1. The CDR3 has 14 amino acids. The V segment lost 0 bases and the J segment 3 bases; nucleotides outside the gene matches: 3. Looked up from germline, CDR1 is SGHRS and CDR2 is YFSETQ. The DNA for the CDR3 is TGCGCCAGCAGCTTGGTGGGACAGTACTACGAGCAGTACTTC. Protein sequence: CASSLVGQYYEQYF.

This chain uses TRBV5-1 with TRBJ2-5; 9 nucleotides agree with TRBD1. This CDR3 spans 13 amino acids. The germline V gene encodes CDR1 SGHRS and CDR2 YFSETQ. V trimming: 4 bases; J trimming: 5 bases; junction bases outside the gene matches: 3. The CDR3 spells CASSGDRVETQYF. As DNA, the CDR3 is TGCGCCAGCAGCGGGGACAGGGTGGAGACCCAGTACTTC.

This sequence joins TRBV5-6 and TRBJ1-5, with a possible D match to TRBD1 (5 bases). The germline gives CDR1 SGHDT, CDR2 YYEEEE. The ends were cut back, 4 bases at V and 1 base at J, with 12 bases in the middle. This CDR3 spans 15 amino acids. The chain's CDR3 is CASSPAGRSNQPQHF. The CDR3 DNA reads TGTGCCAGCAGCCCGGCGGGGCGGAGCAATCAGCCCCAGCATTTT.

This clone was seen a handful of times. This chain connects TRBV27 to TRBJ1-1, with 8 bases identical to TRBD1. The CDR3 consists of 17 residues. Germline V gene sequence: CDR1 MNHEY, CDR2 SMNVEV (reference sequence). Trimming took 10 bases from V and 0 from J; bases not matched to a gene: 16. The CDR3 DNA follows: TGTGCCACCCGGGTTGGAGCTGCAGGGGGCATGAACACTGAAGCTTTCTTT. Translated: CATRVGAAGGMNTEAFF.

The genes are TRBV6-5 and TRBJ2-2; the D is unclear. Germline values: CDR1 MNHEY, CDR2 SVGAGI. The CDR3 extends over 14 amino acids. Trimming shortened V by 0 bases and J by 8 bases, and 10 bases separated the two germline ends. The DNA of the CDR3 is TGTGCCAGCAGTTACTCCCTTTCCCGGGGGGAGCTGTTTTTT. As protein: CASSYSLSRGELFF.

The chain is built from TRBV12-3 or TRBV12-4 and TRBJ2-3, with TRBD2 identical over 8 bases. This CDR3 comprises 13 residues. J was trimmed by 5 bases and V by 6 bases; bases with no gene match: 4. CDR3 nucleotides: TGTGCCAGCAGCTTCCTAGCGGGAGATACGCAGTATTTT. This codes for CASSFLAGDTQYF.

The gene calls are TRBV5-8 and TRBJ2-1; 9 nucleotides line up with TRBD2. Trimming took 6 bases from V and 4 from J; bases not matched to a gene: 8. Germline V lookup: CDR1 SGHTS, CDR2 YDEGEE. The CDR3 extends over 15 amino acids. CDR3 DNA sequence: TGTGCCAGCACCCTCGAGCTAGCGGGATACAATGAGCAGTTCTTC. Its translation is CASTLELAGYNEQFF. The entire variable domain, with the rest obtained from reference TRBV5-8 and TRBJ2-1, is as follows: EAGVTQSPTHLIKTRGQQATLRCSPISGHTSVYWYQQALGLGLQFLLWYDEGEERNRGNFPPRFSGRQFPNYSSELNVNALELEDSALYLCASTLELAGYNEQFFGPGTRLTVL.

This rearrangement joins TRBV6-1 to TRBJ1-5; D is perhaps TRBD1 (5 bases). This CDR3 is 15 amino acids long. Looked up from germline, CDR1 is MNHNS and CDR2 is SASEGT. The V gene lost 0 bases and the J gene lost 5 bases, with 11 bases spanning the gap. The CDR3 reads CASSEAQGFDQPQHF. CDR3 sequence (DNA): TGTGCCAGCAGTGAAGCTCAGGGTTTCGATCAGCCCCAGCATTTT.

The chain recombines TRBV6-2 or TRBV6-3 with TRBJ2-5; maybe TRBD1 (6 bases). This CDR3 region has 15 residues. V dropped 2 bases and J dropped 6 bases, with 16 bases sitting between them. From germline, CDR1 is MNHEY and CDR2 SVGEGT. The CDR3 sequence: CASSYGTTGRKTQYF. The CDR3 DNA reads TGTGCCAGCAGTTACGGCACGACAGGACGTAAGACCCAGTACTTC.

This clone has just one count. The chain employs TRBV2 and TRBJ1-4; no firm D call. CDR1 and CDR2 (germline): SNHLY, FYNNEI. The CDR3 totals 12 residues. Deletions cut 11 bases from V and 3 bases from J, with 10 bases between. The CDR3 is CAGSGANEKLFF. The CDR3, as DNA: TGTGCCGGTTCAGGTGCTAATGAAAAACTGTTTTTT. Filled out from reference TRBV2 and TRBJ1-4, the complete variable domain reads EPEVTQTPSHQVTQMGQEVILRCVPISNHLYFYWYRQILGQKVEFLVSFYNNEISEKSEIFDDQFSVERPDGSNFTLKIRSTKLEDSAMYFCAGSGANEKLFFGSGTQLSVL.